These 18 T cell receptor beta chains were all obtained from the same sample, sequenced in a study of control samples from healthy donors and cancer patients. Only in-frame clones appear in the TCRdb table, and some are missing; sequencing was by immunoSEQ multiplex PCR. This sample has 82,000 or so clones, with around 94% found just once. Sequenced input: blood. The source is a woman younger than 30 in good health.

V gene TRBV2 combines with J gene TRBJ1-2; D is unresolved. The CDR3 contains 14 residues. V was clipped by 7 bases and J by 4 bases, with 16 bases between them. Germline V lookup: CDR1 SNHLY, CDR2 FYNNEI. The CDR3 DNA follows: TGTGCCAGCACCCGGGAATCCGGAGTCTATGGCTACACCTTC. Its protein is CASTRESGVYGYTF.

V and J are TRBV27 and TRBJ2-5; D might be TRBD2 (7 bases). Germline assignment: CDR1 MNHEY and CDR2 SMNVEV (reference sequence). The CDR3 is made up of 12 amino acids. Written as DNA, the CDR3 is TGTACGACGGGGGGCAGACAAGAGACCCAGTACTTC. This gives the protein CTTGGRQETQYF.

A few counts support this clone. The chain has TRBV1 and TRBJ1-2. TRBV1 is reported as a pseudogene. The CDR3 has 15 residues. CDR3 region: CTSSQEGLPHDGYTF. DNA for the CDR3: TGCACCAGCAGCCAAGAGGGACTCCCCCACGATGGCTACACCTTC.

The chain couples TRBV19 to TRBJ1-1; D perhaps matches TRBD1 (5 bases). The CDR3 length is 16 residues. CDR1 is LNHDA and CDR2 is SQIVND in the germline V gene (reference sequence). The ends were cut back, 5 bases at V and 2 bases at J, with 18 bases in the middle. The CDR3 region has the DNA TGTGCCAGTAGTTCCTTAGACTCGACAGCCAACACTGAAGCTTTCTTT. It translates to CASSSLDSTANTEAFF.

To note about this clone: A read error may account for a junction end that differs from germline. The genes are TRBV3-1 (or the pseudogene TRBV3-2) and TRBJ2-1, with 11 bases fitting TRBD2. Germline assignment: CDR1 LGHDT and CDR2 YNNKEL (reference sequence). The CDR3 consists of 12 residues. The CDR3 DNA is TGTGCCAGCAGCCAACCCGGGACTAGCGGAGTCTTC. This gives the protein CASSQPGTSGVF.

This chain connects TRBV27 to TRBJ2-7, with D tentatively TRBD2 (6 bases). The V gene's germline CDR1 is MNHEY and CDR2 SMNVEV (reference sequence). V gave up 6 bases and J gave up 6 bases, with 15 bases separating them. The CDR3 spans 13 residues. The CDR3 loop reads CASRQGGAGEQYF. For the CDR3, the DNA is TGTGCCAGCAGGCAAGGAGGGGCGGGCGAGCAGTACTTC.

The chain joins TRBV10-2 to TRBJ1-5; D is undetermined. Per the germline V gene, CDR1 is WSHSY and CDR2 is SAAADI. The V and J ends lost 1 base and 2 bases respectively, with 9 bases between them. The length of the CDR3 is 15 residues. In nucleotides, the CDR3 is TGCGCCAGCAGTGAGTTGGGTGCACGCAATCAGCCCCAGCATTTT. Translated: CASSELGARNQPQHF.

This clone was observed a few times. This sequence joins TRBV2 and TRBJ2-3; TRBD2 agrees at 10 bases. There are 16 residues in the CDR3. Germline V gives CDR1 SNHLY, CDR2 FYNNEI. J gave up 1 base and V 6 bases, and 7 bases lay outside the gene matches. Here the CDR3 reads CASSRDGLAGTDTQYF. The CDR3 nucleotides are TGTGCCAGCAGCCGAGACGGACTAGCGGGCACAGATACGCAGTATTTT.

The gene calls are TRBV10-1 and TRBJ2-1, with D possibly being TRBD1 (6 bases). This CDR3 has 13 residues. Germline lookup yields CDR1 WNHNN and CDR2 SYGVQD (reference sequence). Trimming pared 0 bases from V and 8 bases from J, leaving 8 bases between. CDR3 sequence (DNA): TGCGCCAGCAGTGAGTCGGGGGCCCATGAGCAGTTCTTC. It codes for CASSESGAHEQFF.

The chain employs TRBV9 and TRBJ2-7; 9 bases agree with TRBD2. Germline trimming cut 3 bases from V and 4 bases from J; bases unmatched to any gene: 8. The CDR3 totals 15 residues. The germline V gene has CDR1 SGDLS and CDR2 YYNGEE. The CDR3 sequence: CASSDGGRGWYEQYF. In nucleotides, the CDR3 is TGTGCCAGCAGCGACGGCGGGAGGGGGTGGTACGAGCAGTACTTC.

The rearrangement links TRBV28 to TRBJ2-5; the D gene could be TRBD1 or TRBD2 (7 bases each). This CDR3 has 15 amino acids. Germline loops: CDR1 MDHEN, CDR2 SYDVKM. V was trimmed by 1 base and J by 4 bases, leaving 13 bases between them. CDR3 nucleotide sequence: TGTGCCAGCAGTTTATCGTTCAGGGGGGGAGAGACCCAGTACTTC. Translated: CASSLSFRGGETQYF.

The chain is built from TRBV12-2 and TRBJ2-2; the table's D call, TRBD1, has no DNA check behind it. TRBV12-2 is an annotated pseudogene. The CDR3 is 14 amino acids. The CDR3 loop is CASLLDRGHGELFF. The DNA of the CDR3 is TGTGCAAGTCTACTGGACAGGGGTCACGGGGAGCTGTTTTTT.

The chain employs TRBV4-3 and TRBJ2-5, with D perhaps matching TRBD2 (6 bases). CDR1 and CDR2 (germline): LGHNA, YSLEER. The CDR3 has 15 residues. V was clipped by 0 bases and J by 2 bases, with 10 bases between them. The chain's CDR3 is CASSQDAGRQETQYF. The CDR3 DNA is TGCGCCAGCAGCCAAGATGCGGGAAGACAAGAGACCCAGTACTTC.

This clone was observed a few times. CDR3 amino acids: CASRGYTGELFF. As DNA, the CDR3 is TGTGCCAGCAGGGGATATACCGGGGAGCTGTTTTTT. The V call is TRBV12-3 or TRBV12-4, the J call TRBJ2-2, with D uncertain. The CDR3 runs 12 residues. V dropped 6 bases and J dropped 5 bases, with 7 bases sitting between them.

The chain has TRBV3-1 (or the pseudogene TRBV3-2) and TRBJ2-7; 9 bases match TRBD2. V trimming: 0 bases; J trimming: 5 bases; junction bases outside the gene matches: 8. The germline gives CDR1 LGHDT, CDR2 YNNKEL (reference sequence). The CDR3 has 16 residues. CDR3 DNA: TGTGCCAGCAGCCAAGAATCGGTTAGCGGGGGAGACGAGCAGTACTTC. Translated: CASSQESVSGGDEQYF.

The V and J genes are TRBV28 and TRBJ1-2, with 7 bases matching TRBD1. This CDR3 spans 15 amino acids. With V trimmed by 7 bases and J by 4 bases, 12 bases remained unmatched. Per the germline V gene, CDR1 is MDHEN and CDR2 is SYDVKM. CDR3: CASTPGTARAYGYTF. DNA of the CDR3: TGTGCCAGCACACCCGGGACAGCCCGAGCCTATGGCTACACCTTC.

This chain links TRBV24-1 with TRBJ1-3, with 9 bases lining up with TRBD1. CDR1 and CDR2 from the germline V gene are KGHDR and SFDVKD. The CDR3 consists of 17 residues. The V and J ends lost 0 bases and 4 bases, in that order; junction bases with no gene match: 6. CDR3 nucleotides: TGTGCCACCAGTGATTTGCAAAGACAGGGGGTAGGAAACACCATATATTTT. This translates into CATSDLQRQGVGNTIYF.

This clone appeared once. V usage is TRBV28 and J usage is TRBJ2-2; 8 positions agree with TRBD1. Germline values: CDR1 MDHEN, CDR2 SYDVKM. Germline trimming cut 3 bases from V and 2 bases from J; bases unmatched to any gene: 17. CDR3 length: 20 amino acids. The CDR3 reads CASSFHFWGPGQANTGELFF. DNA for the CDR3: TGTGCCAGCAGTTTCCATTTTTGGGGACCGGGACAGGCCAACACCGGGGAGCTGTTTTTT.